This passage covers 25 T cell receptor beta chains from one sample sequenced in a study of blood T cell repertoires in COVID-19. Method: immunoSEQ multiplex PCR; TCRdb's copy keeps in-frame clones and lacks some. The data contain around 220,000 clones, 70% to 85% of them singletons. The specimen was peripheral blood. These receptors all stem from a woman older than 75 with COVID-19, enrolled during active disease.

The rearrangement links TRBV19 to TRBJ2-1, with D possibly TRBD2 on 6 matching bases. V lost 7 bases and J lost 6, with 16 bases in between. From germline, CDR1 is LNHDA and CDR2 SQIVND (reference sequence). The length of the CDR3 is 14 residues. The chain's CDR3 is CASKRGLVPNEQFF. CDR3 nucleotides: TGTGCCAGTAAAAGGGGACTTGTCCCCAATGAGCAGTTCTTC.

The chain has TRBV6-9 and TRBJ1-5; D ambiguous. Germline-derived CDR1 and CDR2 are MNHGY and SVAAGI. This CDR3 region has 15 residues. V was pared by 7 bases and J by 6 bases, with 19 bases between. The CDR3: CASIKRRESGQPQHF. CDR3 nucleotide sequence: TGTGCCAGCATCAAAAGGAGGGAAAGTGGTCAGCCCCAGCATTTT.

The V call is TRBV7-3, the J call TRBJ2-2, with D hard to call. The germline CDR1 and CDR2 sequences are SGHTA and FQGTGA. CDR3 size: 13 residues. V was cut by 6 bases and J by 0 bases, with 5 bases left in between. The CDR3 DNA is TGTGCCAGCAGTTATACGAACACCGGGGAGCTGTTTTTT. This codes for CASSYTNTGELFF.

This chain uses TRBV19 with TRBJ2-3; TRBD1 is a possible D gene (5 bases). The CDR3 spans 14 residues. Germline V gene data show CDR1 as LNHDA and CDR2 as SQIVND (reference sequence). Trimming took 3 bases from V and 5 from J, leaving 12 bases between them. CDR3 loop: CASSIWGTQDTQYF. CDR3 nucleotides: TGTGCCAGTAGTATTTGGGGCACCCAAGATACGCAGTATTTT.

The chain combines TRBV19 with TRBJ1-1, with D tentatively TRBD1 (5 bases). V was shortened by 4 bases and J by 0 bases, with 9 bases between the two germline ends. The CDR3 length is 14 residues. Germline V gene lookup returns CDR1 LNHDA and CDR2 SQIVND (reference sequence). CDR3 region: CASSSTGVNTEAFF. The CDR3 DNA reads TGTGCCAGTAGTAGTACAGGAGTGAACACTGAAGCTTTCTTT.

This clone was seen only once. This chain uses TRBV5-1 with TRBJ2-5; 8 bases map to TRBD1. J was trimmed by 5 bases and V by 4 bases; bases with no gene match: 7. Germline V gene lookup returns CDR1 SGHRS and CDR2 YFSETQ. The CDR3 sequence is 14 residues long. The CDR3 spells CASSREGQGETQYF. The CDR3 bases are TGCGCCAGCAGCCGGGAAGGACAGGGTGAGACCCAGTACTTC.

CDR3 nucleotide sequence: TGTGCCAGCAGCCCACTAGCGGGAGGGGTTAAAGATACGCAGTATTTT. Translated, it gives CASSPLAGGVKDTQYF. The gene calls are TRBV3-1 (or the pseudogene TRBV3-2) and TRBJ2-3, with 13 bases identical to TRBD2. The CDR3 has 16 amino acids. Germline V gene sequence: CDR1 LGHDT, CDR2 YNNKEL (reference sequence). V gave up 4 bases and J gave up 5 bases; unmatched junction bases: 6.

This clone was seen only once. The chain is built from TRBV5-1 and TRBJ2-7; 8 bases are a match to TRBD1. The CDR3 has 15 amino acids. Germline assignment: CDR1 SGHRS and CDR2 YFSETQ. V was clipped by 1 base and J by 4 bases; unmatched bases: 7. Here the CDR3 reads CASSLYTGGSYEQYF. Here the CDR3 DNA reads TGCGCCAGCAGCTTGTACACAGGGGGTTCTTACGAGCAGTACTTC.

The chain couples TRBV5-4 to TRBJ2-3, with TRBD1 matching 10 bases. Per the germline V gene, CDR1 is SGHNT and CDR2 is YYREEE (reference sequence). The V gene end was trimmed by 3 bases and the J gene end by 1 base; junction bases not matched to a gene: 5. The CDR3 runs 16 residues. The CDR3 is CASSSAGTGGTDTQYF. The CDR3 coding sequence is TGTGCCAGCAGCTCGGCCGGGACAGGGGGCACAGATACGCAGTATTTT.

V gene TRBV6-4 combines with J gene TRBJ2-2, with D possibly matching TRBD1 (6 bases). The V gene lost 0 bases and the J gene lost 4 bases, with 18 bases spanning the gap. Germline CDR1 is MRHNA and CDR2 is SNTAGT. This CDR3 is 18 amino acids long. CDR3 nucleotides: TGTGCCAGCAGTGACTCCCCCGGGGCAGGGGACCCCACCGGGGAGCTGTTTTTT. This codes for CASSDSPGAGDPTGELFF.

The chain joins TRBV19 to TRBJ2-2; 7 nucleotides agree with TRBD2. The germline V gene encodes CDR1 LNHDA and CDR2 SQIVND (reference sequence). The V segment lost 8 bases and the J segment 1 base; nucleotides outside the gene matches: 4. CDR3 length: 14 amino acids. CDR3 region: CASQTSKNTGELFF. CDR3 coding DNA: TGTGCCAGTCAGACTAGCAAGAACACCGGGGAGCTGTTTTTT.

This chain links TRBV6-4 with TRBJ1-3; the match to TRBD1 covers 10 bases. The V gene end was trimmed by 6 bases and the J gene end by 4 bases; junction bases not matched to a gene: 6. The CDR3 spans 15 residues. Germline values: CDR1 MRHNA, CDR2 SNTAGT. The CDR3 spells CASRTGTGEGNTIYF. In DNA, the CDR3 is TGTGCCAGCAGGACCGGGACAGGGGAAGGAAACACCATATATTTT.

The rearrangement uses TRBV9 and TRBJ1-4, with 7 positions matching TRBD1. Germline V gene sequence: CDR1 SGDLS, CDR2 YYNGEE. CDR3 size: 14 residues. V dropped 3 bases and J dropped 2; count of bases not matched to a gene: 1. CDR3 nucleotide sequence: TGTGCCAGCAGCGGACAGGGCACTAATGAAAAACTGTTTTTT. It codes for CASSGQGTNEKLFF.

The chain employs TRBV28 and TRBJ1-5; D is unresolved. Per germline, CDR1 MDHEN and CDR2 SYDVKM. Trimming removed 6 bases from V and 1 base from J, with 13 bases in between. The CDR3 loop spans 15 amino acids. For the CDR3, the DNA is TGTGCCAGCAGCCAAACCCGAGTGAGCAATCAGCCCCAGCATTTT. Translating it yields CASSQTRVSNQPQHF. The whole variable domain, filled in from reference TRBV28 and TRBJ1-5, reads DVKVTQSSRYLVKRTGEKVFLECVQDMDHENMFWYRQDPGLGLRLIYFSYDVKMKEKGDIPEGYSVSREKKERFSLILESASTNQTSMYLCASSQTRVSNQPQHFGDGTRLSIL.

The chain carries TRBV19 and TRBJ2-4; the match to TRBD2 covers 7 bases. The CDR3 length is 15 residues. The germline CDR1 and CDR2 sequences are LNHDA and SQIVND (reference sequence). The J segment lost 8 bases and the V segment lost 1 base, leaving 8 bases of the junction unmatched. This CDR3 reads CASSIGGRGRDIQYF. In nucleotides, the CDR3 is TGTGCCAGTAGTATAGGGGGGAGGGGCCGGGACATTCAGTACTTC. Based on the CDR3 plus reference TRBV19 and TRBJ2-4, the full variable domain is DGGITQSPKYLFRKEGQNVTLSCEQNLNHDAMYWYRQDPGQGLRLIYYSQIVNDFQKGDIAEGYSVSREKKESFPLTVTSAQKNPTAFYLCASSIGGRGRDIQYFGAGTRLSVL.

This clone was seen only a few times. The rearrangement links TRBV12-3 or TRBV12-4 to TRBJ1-2; unclear D gene. Deletions cut 4 bases from V and 8 bases from J, with 14 bases between. CDR3 length: 13 residues. The CDR3 reads CASSSPGYIGYTF. CDR3 bases: TGTGCCAGCAGTTCACCGGGGTACATCGGCTACACCTTC.

The chain carries TRBV2 and TRBJ2-3; no definite D call. This CDR3 has 11 amino acids. Germline CDR1 is SNHLY and CDR2 is FYNNEI. Trimming removed 5 bases at V and 6 bases at J, with 6 bases between. The CDR3 reads CASSPPDTQYF. The CDR3 region has the DNA TGTGCCAGCAGTCCCCCGGATACGCAGTATTTT.

This chain joins TRBV19 and TRBJ1-2; no definite D call. Trimming stripped 7 bases from V and 8 bases from J, with 11 bases between. CDR3 size: 11 residues. Germline values: CDR1 LNHDA, CDR2 SQIVND (reference sequence). CDR3 DNA sequence: TGTGCCAGTAATCGAGGAGCAGGCTACACCTTC. It is translated as CASNRGAGYTF.

This clone was seen only a few times. The gene calls are TRBV4-2 and TRBJ1-2; TRBD1 agrees at 10 bases. Trimming at V came to 0 bases and at J to 4 bases, leaving 5 bases not matched to a gene. CDR3 length: 16 residues. Germline-derived CDR1 and CDR2 are LGHNA and YNFKEQ. The CDR3 sequence is CASSQDTGQGTYGYTF. CDR3 sequence (DNA): TGTGCCAGCAGCCAAGATACGGGACAGGGGACCTATGGCTACACCTTC.

The chain recombines TRBV19 with TRBJ1-1; 7 bases agree with TRBD1. Trimming cost V 6 bases and J 2 bases; bases outside gene matches: 12. The CDR3 loop spans 16 amino acids. Germline V gene sequence: CDR1 LNHDA, CDR2 SQIVND (reference sequence). The CDR3 coding sequence is TGTGCCAGTAGCCTCCCTCGGGACAGCCGTAACACTGAAGCTTTCTTT. Its translation is CASSLPRDSRNTEAFF.

The genes are TRBV5-4 and TRBJ1-2; 10 positions match TRBD1. CDR1 and CDR2 (germline): SGHNT, YYREEE (reference sequence). CDR3 length equals 16 residues. V was clipped by 2 bases and J by 4 bases; unmatched bases: 8. This CDR3 reads CASSLSPGQGTYGYTF. DNA for the CDR3: TGTGCCAGCAGCTTATCTCCGGGACAGGGGACCTATGGCTACACCTTC.

V is TRBV3-1 (or the pseudogene TRBV3-2) and J is TRBJ2-7, with TRBD2 matching 7 bases. With 6 bases clipped from V and 8 bases from J, the junction kept 13 bases outside the gene matches. Germline V CDR1 and CDR2: LGHDT, YNNKEL (reference sequence). This CDR3 region has 14 residues. The CDR3 region has the DNA TGTGCCAGCAGACGGGACTACCAAACGATTAAGCAGTACTTC. Its protein is CASRRDYQTIKQYF.

V usage is TRBV6-5 and J usage is TRBJ1-2, with 8 bases lining up with TRBD1. V lost 3 bases to trimming and J lost 7 bases; unmatched junction nucleotides: 10. Germline lookup yields CDR1 MNHEY and CDR2 SVGAGI. The CDR3 consists of 15 residues. In DNA form, the CDR3 reads TGTGCCAGCAGTTATACAGGGGGTAGTGTGGGTGGCTACACCTTC. Translated: CASSYTGGSVGGYTF.

V gene TRBV9 combines with J gene TRBJ2-7; maybe TRBD2 (6 bases). The V end lost 1 base, the J end lost 6 bases, and 26 bases lay between the germline ends. This CDR3 is built from 18 residues. Germline-derived CDR1 and CDR2 are SGDLS and YYNGEE. CDR3 in amino acids: CASSVSRGGASGPGEQYF. Written as DNA, the CDR3 is TGTGCCAGCAGCGTATCTCGGGGCGGGGCTTCAGGGCCCGGCGAGCAGTACTTC.

The chain combines TRBV6-5 with TRBJ1-6, with a tentative D call TRBD1 (6 bases). The germline V gene encodes CDR1 MNHEY and CDR2 SVGAGI. This CDR3 has 16 amino acids. V was clipped by 4 bases and J by 13 bases, with 23 bases between them. CDR3 residues: CASSSDRRAGRSPLHF. CDR3 nucleotides: TGTGCCAGCAGTTCCGACAGGAGAGCGGGGAGGTCGCCCCTCCACTTT.